The T cell receptor beta chain under discussion was sequenced for a study of T cells after yellow fever vaccination. The V and J ends lost 4 bases and 2 bases respectively, with 12 bases between them. This CDR3 comprises 14 residues. Germline loops: CDR1 ENHRY, CDR2 SYGVKD. Using its own MiXCR run on the 5' RACE reads, TCRdb lists one record per CDR3 protein. The sample yields 340,000 or so distinct CDR3 sequences, around 12% seen once. The chain is built from TRBV10-3 and TRBJ2-7, with D unclear. The sequence was obtained from a man between 18 and 35 years old who received the YFV17D yellow fever vaccine. The sequenced sample was CD4+ T cells sorted from PBMCs, obtained 15 days after the yellow fever booster vaccination. This CDR3 reads CAISAQSRPYEQYV. CDR3 DNA: TGTGCCATCAGTGCACAGTCCCGACCCTACGAGCAGTACGTC.